A selection of T cell receptor beta chains follows, all from one sample in a study of shared clonotypes between healthy human individuals. Profiling relied on immunoSEQ multiplex PCR, and the TCRdb table lists in-frame clones only, not all of them. The sample yields 450,000 to 600,000 clones, about four fifths seen once. The sample comprised PBMCs. The receptor set was obtained from a woman in her thirties or forties in good health. Some clones in this sample may be carry-over from other donors' samples. Each CDR3 is given with its conserved first and last residue. The D gene is left open where the match is weak. Size tells how often a clone was seen (once, few, many) or the class of an expanded clone, and some rows leave it out.

cdr3_length	v_call	d_call	clone_size	j_call	cdr3_nt	cdr3_aa
13	TRBV27	TRBD2	NA	TRBJ2-1	TGTGCCAGTAGCGGGATTGCTCGTAATGAGCAGTTCTTC	CASSGIARNEQFF
12	TRBV27	NA	NA	TRBJ2-1	TGTGCCAGCAGAGGCGGTTACAATGAGCAGTTCTTC	CASRGGYNEQFF
15	TRBV6-1	TRBD1	NA	TRBJ2-3	TGTGCCAGCAGTGAACCGGGACAGGTTCGAGATACGCAGTATTTT	CASSEPGQVRDTQYF
14	TRBV14	NA	NA	TRBJ2-7	TGTGCCAGCAGCAGCTCGGGACTCCTTAACGAGCAGTACTTC	CASSSSGLLNEQYF
16	TRBV6-4	NA	NA	TRBJ2-1	TGTGCCAGCAGTGACTCGGGTTCGCACAACTACAATGAGCAGTTCTTC	CASSDSGSHNYNEQFF
14	TRBV14	NA	NA	TRBJ2-7	TGTGCCAGCAGCCACCCAGGAAATTGGTACGAGCAGTACTTC	CASSHPGNWYEQYF
15	TRBV5-1	NA	NA	TRBJ2-2	TGCGCCAGCACCCCAGTCCGGGAAGGCACCGGGGAGCTGTTTTTT	CASTPVREGTGELFF
15	TRBV10-3	TRBD2	NA	TRBJ2-1	TGTGCCATCAGCGGTTTGGGACTAGTCTACAATGAGCAGTTCTTC	CAISGLGLVYNEQFF
17	TRBV5-4	TRBD2	once	TRBJ2-2	TGTGCCAGCAGCTCTGTGGGGACTAGCGGAAACACCGGGGAGCTGTTTTTT	CASSSVGTSGNTGELFF
16	TRBV4-3	NA	NA	TRBJ2-1	TGCGCCAGCAGCCAAGATATCGGGAGTTCCTACAATGAGCAGTTCTTC	CASSQDIGSSYNEQFF
15	TRBV5-1	TRBD1	NA	TRBJ1-4	TGCGCCAGCAGCGTCCGACAGGGGGCTGAGGAAAAACTGTTTTTT	CASSVRQGAEEKLFF
14	TRBV2	NA	NA	TRBJ1-2	TGTGCCAGCAGTGTAGCAGGGCGAGCCGATGGCTACACCTTC	CASSVAGRADGYTF
14	TRBV11-2	NA	NA	TRBJ1-3	TGTGCCAGCAGCCCCGGGACTTCAGGAAACACCATATATTTT	CASSPGTSGNTIYF
11	TRBV20-1	NA	once	TRBJ2-7	TGCAGTGCTAGAGATGGGCAGAGGAAGTACTTC	CSARDGQRKYF
13	TRBV27	NA	NA	TRBJ2-7	TGTGCCAGCAGTACCGGGACAACCTACGAGCAGTACTTC	CASSTGTTYEQYF
14	TRBV5-4	NA	NA	TRBJ1-2	TGTGCCAGCAGCTTGGAGCTGCGTCATTATGGCTACACCTTC	CASSLELRHYGYTF
11	TRBV2	NA	NA	TRBJ1-1	TGTGCCAGCAGTGTACTCCCTGAAGCTTTCTTT	CASSVLPEAFF
17	TRBV15	NA	once	TRBJ2-2	TGTGCCACCAGCAGAGATCTGAACAGGAGGAACACCGGGGAGCTGTTTTTT	CATSRDLNRRNTGELFF
14	TRBV2	NA	few	TRBJ2-1	TGTGCCAGCAGTGGGCAGGGGGGCTACAATGAGCAGTTCTTC	CASSGQGGYNEQFF
14	TRBV30	TRBD2	NA	TRBJ2-7	TGTGCCTGGAGTGTAGGTCGGGAGGGCGGCGAGCAGTACTTC	CAWSVGREGGEQYF
16	TRBV19	TRBD1	many	TRBJ2-6	TGTGCCAGTAGTATAGCCACAGGGGCTGGGGCCAACGTCCTGACTTTC	CASSIATGAGANVLTF
14	TRBV19	NA	NA	TRBJ2-2	TGTGCCAGTAAGGCAGGGTTATACACCGGGGAGCTGTTTTTT	CASKAGLYTGELFF
17	TRBV28	NA	NA	TRBJ2-7	TGTGCCAGCAGTTTATTCGCTTGGGGGGAGGGGGCCTTCGAGCAGTACTTC	CASSLFAWGEGAFEQYF
14	TRBV5-6	NA	NA	TRBJ1-2	TGTGCCAGCAGCCAGGGGAGGGATGTGCATGGCTACACCTTC	CASSQGRDVHGYTF
14	TRBV9	NA	many	TRBJ2-2	TGTGCCAGCAGCGTGGGACTGTACACCGGGGAGCTGTTTTTT	CASSVGLYTGELFF
13	TRBV19	TRBD1	NA	TRBJ1-5	TGTGCCAGTAGTACCACAGGGGTACAGCCCCAGCATTTT	CASSTTGVQPQHF
15	TRBV7-9	NA	NA	TRBJ1-4	TGTGCCAGCAGCTCTGCGGACGTGGGGGATGAAAAACTGTTTTTT	CASSSADVGDEKLFF
14	TRBV28	NA	NA	TRBJ1-1	TGTGCCAGCAGCCGCCTCAGGGATGGAGCTGAAGCTTTCTTT	CASSRLRDGAEAFF
15	TRBV5-6	NA	once	TRBJ1-4	TGTGCCAGCAGCTTGAGGGGCAGAACTAATGAAAAACTGTTTTTT	CASSLRGRTNEKLFF
16	TRBV18	TRBD1	few	TRBJ1-1	TGTGCCAGCTCACTGGGACAGGGGGACACGCGCACTGAAGCTTTCTTT	CASSLGQGDTRTEAFF
18	TRBV28	NA	NA	TRBJ2-7	TGTGCCAGCAGTTTATTTCGCGCCCTGGGGGTGACAGCCAACGAGCAGTACTTC	CASSLFRALGVTANEQYF
13	TRBV6-5	TRBD1	NA	TRBJ1-1	TGTGCCAGCAGCAGGACAGGGTCCACTGAAGCTTTCTTT	CASSRTGSTEAFF
14	TRBV5-1	TRBD1	NA	TRBJ1-1	TGCGCCAGCACAACAGGGGTTGGGTGGACTGAAGCTTTCTTT	CASTTGVGWTEAFF
15	TRBV18	NA	NA	TRBJ2-3	TGTGCCAGCTCACGGGGGCAGTCAAGAACGGATACGCAGTATTTT	CASSRGQSRTDTQYF
15	TRBV2	NA	NA	TRBJ1-4	TGTGCCAGCAGTGCCTGGGCAGCAACTAATGAAAAACTGTTTTTT	CASSAWAATNEKLFF
15	TRBV7-9	TRBD2	NA	TRBJ2-5	TGTGCCAGCAGCTTTACGGGACTAGCGTTAGAGACCCAGTACTTC	CASSFTGLALETQYF
13	TRBV5-1	NA	NA	TRBJ2-1	TGCGCCAGCAGACTATCGGCCTACAATGAGCAGTTCTTC	CASRLSAYNEQFF
12	TRBV29-1	TRBD1	NA	TRBJ2-7	TGCAGCGTTGAGGGACAGGCCTACGAGCAGTACTTC	CSVEGQAYEQYF
16	TRBV7-9	TRBD1	NA	TRBJ1-4	TGTGCCAGCAGCTTTCGACAGGGACCCAAAAATGAAAAACTGTTTTTT	CASSFRQGPKNEKLFF
16	TRBV18	TRBD2	NA	TRBJ2-1	TGTGCCAGCTCCCTTCGAGACGGCGGGAGATCGAATGAGCAGTTCTTC	CASSLRDGGRSNEQFF
16	TRBV5-1	NA	NA	TRBJ2-2	TGCGCCAGCAGCTTGGCCAGAGGAGGGAACACCGGGGAGCTGTTTTTT	CASSLARGGNTGELFF
14	TRBV28	NA	once	TRBJ1-1	TGTGCCAGCAGTTTCGGCGGCTCTAACGCTGAAGCTTTCTTT	CASSFGGSNAEAFF
11	TRBV2	NA	NA	TRBJ2-1	TGTGCCAGCAAAATCTACAATGAGCAGTTCTTC	CASKIYNEQFF
11	TRBV29-1	NA	NA	TRBJ2-7	TGCAGCGTTGAGGGCGACAGGAAGCAGTACTTC	CSVEGDRKQYF
18	TRBV2	TRBD2	NA	TRBJ2-1	TGTGCCAGCAGGGAATGGACTAGCGGGAGTTTGTCCTACAATGAGCAGTTCTTC	CASREWTSGSLSYNEQFF
13	TRBV30	TRBD1	few	TRBJ1-1	TGTGCCTGGAGTATACAGGGGGGCACTGAAGCTTTCTTT	CAWSIQGGTEAFF
14	TRBV6-5	NA	NA	TRBJ2-7	TGTGCCAGCAGTTACGGGACATACGGCTACGAGCAGTACTTC	CASSYGTYGYEQYF
15	TRBV15	NA	NA	TRBJ2-2	TGTGCCACCAGCCGAGACAGGACGAACACCGGGGAGCTGTTTTTT	CATSRDRTNTGELFF